The entry below describes one T cell receptor (beta chain). This entry comes from a study of blood T cell repertoires in COVID-19. Clones were read by immunoSEQ multiplex PCR, and TCRdb kept only the in-frame ones, dropping some. In the table there are 60,000 to 75,000 clones, less than 80% of which are singletons. In germline, CDR1 is KGHDR, CDR2 SFDVKD. This CDR3 contains 16 residues. The V and J ends lost 2 bases and 4 bases respectively, with 11 bases between them. This TCR came from a man between 60 and 75 years old with active or convalescent COVID-19. The sample consisted of peripheral blood. The chain is built from TRBV24-1 and TRBJ2-6; D gene uncertain. The CDR3 DNA is TGTGCCACCAGTGATTCCGATCCTCAGGGGGCCAACGTCCTGACTTTC. Translated: CATSDSDPQGANVLTF.